These T cell receptor beta chains were read from a single sample in a study of T-cell reconstitution after alpha-beta-depleted transplantation in children. TCRdb ran MiXCR on the PCR reads and lists one entry per CDR3 protein. In the table there are about 590,000 distinct CDR3 sequences, approximately 12% of which are singletons. The sequencing used PBMCs, mostly from graft donor cells, collected 360 days after TCRalphabeta/CD19-depleted stem cell transplant. The origin of the receptors is a male patient younger than 18 who had a stem cell transplant for acute myeloid leukemia, so the T cells may come from the graft donor. Both conserved end residues are part of each CDR3. Fields, in order: V gene, J gene, clone size, D gene, CDR3 protein, CDR3 DNA. The D gene is left open where the match is weak. Part of the rows lack a size; the others show once, few, many or a class for expanded clones.

V gene: TRBV7-9
J gene: TRBJ1-2
clone size: .
D gene: .
CDR3 protein: CASSSAGGSGYTF
CDR3 DNA: TGTGCCAGCAGCTCGGCTGGGGGATCTGGCTACACCTTC

V gene: TRBV7-9
J gene: TRBJ2-7
clone size: .
D gene: TRBD1
CDR3 protein: CASRPGQGGEQYF
CDR3 DNA: TGTGCCAGCAGACCGGGACAGGGCGGCGAGCAGTACTTC

V gene: TRBV5-1
J gene: TRBJ2-5
clone size: .
D gene: .
CDR3 protein: CASSDPRAPSGSPRGTQYF
CDR3 DNA: TGCGCCAGCAGCGATCCACGTGCGCCGAGCGGATCTCCCAGAGGGACCCAGTACTTC

V gene: TRBV7-9
J gene: TRBJ2-1
clone size: few
D gene: .
CDR3 protein: CASSLILAGSNEQFF
CDR3 DNA: TGTGCCAGCAGCTTAATTCTGGCAGGGAGCAATGAGCAGTTCTTC

V gene: TRBV18
J gene: TRBJ2-5
clone size: .
D gene: TRBD1
CDR3 protein: CASSFSTGDQETQYF
CDR3 DNA: TGTGCCAGCTCATTCTCTACAGGGGACCAAGAGACCCAGTACTTC

V gene: TRBV28
J gene: TRBJ1-2
clone size: .
D gene: TRBD1
CDR3 protein: CASSLSGGLYYGYTF
CDR3 DNA: TGTGCCAGCAGTCTCTCAGGGGGCTTATACTATGGCTACACCTTC

V gene: TRBV5-1
J gene: TRBJ2-5
clone size: .
D gene: TRBD2
CDR3 protein: CASSGGRGGETQYF
CDR3 DNA: TGCGCCAGCAGTGGCGGGAGAGGAGGGGAGACCCAGTACTTC

V gene: TRBV6-1
J gene: TRBJ2-1
clone size: many
D gene: TRBD1
CDR3 protein: CASSPLGRGTYNEQFF
CDR3 DNA: TGTGCCAGCAGTCCCCTCGGCAGGGGGACCTACAATGAGCAGTTCTTC

V gene: TRBV4-3
J gene: TRBJ2-6
clone size: few
D gene: .
CDR3 protein: CASSQDKGALAF
CDR3 DNA: TGCGCCAGCAGCCAAGATAAGGGGGCACTAGCATTC

V gene: TRBV12-3/TRBV12-4
J gene: TRBJ2-3
clone size: many
D gene: TRBD1
CDR3 protein: CASTPSSDRGTDTQYF
CDR3 DNA: TGTGCCAGCACCCCCTCGTCGGACAGGGGCACAGATACGCAGTATTTT

V gene: TRBV20-1
J gene: TRBJ2-1
clone size: .
D gene: TRBD2
CDR3 protein: CSAQRDPGLAAYNEQFF
CDR3 DNA: TGCAGTGCTCAGAGAGACCCGGGACTAGCGGCTTACAATGAGCAGTTCTTC

V gene: TRBV29-1
J gene: TRBJ1-6
clone size: many
D gene: TRBD1
CDR3 protein: CSVRTGANSPLHF
CDR3 DNA: TGCAGCGTTCGGACAGGGGCTAATTCACCCCTCCACTTT

V gene: TRBV7-8
J gene: TRBJ2-3
clone size: .
D gene: TRBD2
CDR3 protein: CASSLVITTGGVEDTQYF
CDR3 DNA: TGTGCCAGCAGCTTAGTGATTACGACGGGAGGAGTAGAAGATACGCAGTATTTT

V gene: TRBV5-1
J gene: TRBJ2-2
clone size: few
D gene: .
CDR3 protein: CASSLDGIDTGELFF
CDR3 DNA: TGCGCCAGCAGCTTGGACGGGATCGACACCGGGGAGCTGTTTTTT

V gene: TRBV29-1
J gene: TRBJ1-1
clone size: few
D gene: .
CDR3 protein: CSVDFLGMNTEAFF
CDR3 DNA: TGCAGCGTTGACTTCCTAGGGATGAACACTGAAGCTTTCTTT

V gene: TRBV7-2
J gene: TRBJ2-7
clone size: .
D gene: TRBD2
CDR3 protein: CASSLSLLAGPYEQYF
CDR3 DNA: TGTGCCAGCAGCTTAAGTTTGCTAGCGGGGCCCTACGAGCAGTACTTC

V gene: TRBV29-1
J gene: TRBJ2-1
clone size: many
D gene: .
CDR3 protein: CSVELEQKTNEQFF
CDR3 DNA: TGCAGCGTTGAATTGGAGCAGAAGACCAATGAGCAGTTCTTC

V gene: TRBV29-1
J gene: TRBJ2-7
clone size: .
D gene: .
CDR3 protein: CSVEAGAGAPSEQYF
CDR3 DNA: TGCAGCGTTGAAGCGGGGGCGGGAGCCCCCAGCGAGCAGTACTTC

V gene: TRBV7-2
J gene: TRBJ2-3
clone size: .
D gene: TRBD2
CDR3 protein: CASSLESGSTDTQYF
CDR3 DNA: TGTGCCAGCAGCTTAGAGAGCGGGAGTACAGATACGCAGTATTTT

V gene: TRBV14
J gene: TRBJ2-2
clone size: .
D gene: .
CDR3 protein: CASRHTGPGDPGGIRELFF
CDR3 DNA: TGTGCCAGCAGACACACAGGACCTGGGGATCCCGGCGGCATCCGGGAGCTGTTTTTT

V gene: TRBV7-9
J gene: TRBJ2-3
clone size: many
D gene: .
CDR3 protein: CASSLDRRTDTQYF
CDR3 DNA: TGTGCCAGCAGCTTAGACCGGCGCACAGATACGCAGTATTTT

V gene: TRBV20-1
J gene: TRBJ2-1
clone size: .
D gene: TRBD2
CDR3 protein: CSARDQASGSNEQFF
CDR3 DNA: TGCAGTGCTAGAGATCAGGCTAGCGGGAGCAATGAGCAGTTCTTC

V gene: TRBV7-8
J gene: TRBJ2-1
clone size: many
D gene: .
CDR3 protein: CASSLDGAGYNEQFF
CDR3 DNA: TGTGCCAGCAGCTTAGACGGGGCGGGCTACAATGAGCAGTTCTTC

V gene: TRBV5-1
J gene: TRBJ1-1
clone size: many
D gene: .
CDR3 protein: CASMGRPNTEAFF
CDR3 DNA: TGCGCCAGCATGGGCAGGCCGAACACTGAAGCTTTCTTT

V gene: TRBV20-1
J gene: TRBJ2-2
clone size: many
D gene: .
CDR3 protein: CSARRGGGELFF
CDR3 DNA: TGCAGTGCTAGAAGGGGGGGCGGGGAGCTGTTTTTT

V gene: TRBV20-1
J gene: TRBJ2-2
clone size: .
D gene: .
CDR3 protein: CSARDPDGFAGELFF
CDR3 DNA: TGCAGTGCTAGAGACCCCGACGGATTCGCTGGGGAGCTGTTTTTT

V gene: TRBV5-1
J gene: TRBJ2-7
clone size: many
D gene: .
CDR3 protein: CASSPMAPSYEQYF
CDR3 DNA: TGCGCCAGCAGCCCAATGGCGCCCAGCTACGAGCAGTACTTC

V gene: TRBV20-1
J gene: TRBJ2-2
clone size: .
D gene: .
CDR3 protein: CSAFTRDPPGELFF
CDR3 DNA: TGCAGTGCTTTCACCCGGGACCCCCCCGGGGAGCTGTTTTTT

V gene: TRBV30
J gene: TRBJ2-1
clone size: few
D gene: .
CDR3 protein: CAWIRGYNEQFF
CDR3 DNA: TGTGCCTGGATCCGGGGATACAATGAGCAGTTCTTC

V gene: TRBV7-2
J gene: TRBJ1-2
clone size: few
D gene: .
CDR3 protein: CASSLSHPRYTF
CDR3 DNA: TGTGCCAGCAGCTTGTCCCACCCGCGCTACACCTTC

V gene: TRBV28
J gene: TRBJ2-1
clone size: .
D gene: TRBD2
CDR3 protein: CASSYPKGTSGSPQNLYNEQFF
CDR3 DNA: TGTGCCAGCAGTTACCCCAAAGGGACTAGCGGGAGTCCCCAAAACCTCTACAATGAGCAGTTCTTC

V gene: TRBV6-5
J gene: TRBJ1-2
clone size: few
D gene: .
CDR3 protein: CASSYSAGAYGYTF
CDR3 DNA: TGTGCCAGCAGTTACTCGGCCGGGGCCTATGGCTACACCTTC

V gene: TRBV12-3/TRBV12-4
J gene: TRBJ2-1
clone size: .
D gene: .
CDR3 protein: CASSFSGGTSYNEQFF
CDR3 DNA: TGTGCCAGCAGTTTCTCTGGCGGGACTTCCTACAATGAGCAGTTCTTC

V gene: TRBV20-1
J gene: TRBJ2-7
clone size: .
D gene: .
CDR3 protein: CSASIDRPSYEQYF
CDR3 DNA: TGCAGTGCCTCTATTGACCGTCCCTCCTACGAGCAGTACTTC

V gene: TRBV20-1
J gene: TRBJ2-7
clone size: .
D gene: TRBD2
CDR3 protein: CSAKSGRIYEQYF
CDR3 DNA: TGCAGTGCTAAAAGCGGGAGGATTTACGAGCAGTACTTC

V gene: TRBV20-1
J gene: TRBJ2-5
clone size: few
D gene: .
CDR3 protein: CSASPSGSKRGTDF
CDR3 DNA: TGCAGTGCTAGCCCCAGTGGATCCAAGAGAGGAACGGACTTC

V gene: TRBV4-3
J gene: TRBJ2-3
clone size: .
D gene: TRBD1
CDR3 protein: CASGTDRVNTDTQYF
CDR3 DNA: TGCGCCAGCGGTACCGACAGGGTCAACACAGATACGCAGTATTTT

V gene: TRBV28
J gene: TRBJ1-5
clone size: many
D gene: .
CDR3 protein: CASSFRLYDPQHF
CDR3 DNA: TGTGCCAGCAGTTTTCGCCTCTACGATCCCCAGCATTTT

V gene: TRBV28
J gene: TRBJ2-7
clone size: .
D gene: TRBD2
CDR3 protein: CASRTSGAYEQYF
CDR3 DNA: TGTGCCAGCCGGACTAGCGGCGCCTACGAGCAGTACTTC

V gene: TRBV10-3
J gene: TRBJ1-1
clone size: .
D gene: .
CDR3 protein: CAISESYPGPNTEAFF
CDR3 DNA: TGTGCCATCAGTGAGAGTTACCCGGGACCGAACACTGAAGCTTTCTTT

V gene: TRBV5-1
J gene: TRBJ1-2
clone size: few
D gene: .
CDR3 protein: CASSFGGGLDGYTF
CDR3 DNA: TGCGCCAGCAGCTTCGGTGGGGGGCTGGATGGCTACACCTTC

V gene: TRBV7-6
J gene: TRBJ1-3
clone size: few
D gene: .
CDR3 protein: CASSLGPPGSKSPGNTIYF
CDR3 DNA: TGTGCCAGCAGCTTAGGACCCCCAGGGAGTAAGAGTCCTGGAAACACCATATATTTT

V gene: TRBV7-6
J gene: TRBJ2-7
clone size: .
D gene: TRBD2
CDR3 protein: CASSLDQLAGGYEQYF
CDR3 DNA: TGTGCCAGCAGCTTAGATCAACTAGCGGGAGGCTACGAGCAGTACTTC

V gene: TRBV11-1
J gene: TRBJ2-2
clone size: few
D gene: .
CDR3 protein: CASSLEPNTGELFF
CDR3 DNA: TGTGCCAGCAGCTTAGAACCTAACACCGGGGAGCTGTTTTTT

V gene: TRBV28
J gene: TRBJ2-2
clone size: .
D gene: TRBD2
CDR3 protein: CASSLSGRERSGELFF
CDR3 DNA: TGTGCCAGCAGTTTATCCGGGCGGGAGAGGTCCGGGGAGCTGTTTTTT

V gene: TRBV5-6
J gene: TRBJ2-1
clone size: .
D gene: .
CDR3 protein: CASGPRGAPYNEQFF
CDR3 DNA: TGTGCCAGCGGACCGCGGGGAGCACCCTACAATGAGCAGTTCTTC

V gene: TRBV7-2
J gene: TRBJ2-3
clone size: .
D gene: TRBD2
CDR3 protein: CASSGLAGAGTQYF
CDR3 DNA: TGTGCCAGCAGCGGACTAGCGGGAGCGGGTACGCAGTATTTT

V gene: TRBV25-1
J gene: TRBJ2-7
clone size: many
D gene: TRBD1
CDR3 protein: CASSPGQGPTFPYEQYF
CDR3 DNA: TGTGCCAGCAGCCCGGGACAGGGGCCGACCTTCCCCTACGAGCAGTACTTC

V gene: TRBV20-1
J gene: TRBJ2-1
clone size: .
D gene: TRBD2
CDR3 protein: CSARFLAGPAPRHNEQFF
CDR3 DNA: TGCAGTGCTAGGTTCCTAGCGGGACCAGCTCCTCGGCACAATGAGCAGTTCTTC

V gene: TRBV12-3/TRBV12-4
J gene: TRBJ1-2
clone size: .
D gene: .
CDR3 protein: CASSLVEPGLNFYYGYTF
CDR3 DNA: TGTGCCAGCAGTTTAGTGGAGCCGGGCCTCAATTTTTACTATGGCTACACCTTC

V gene: TRBV7-3
J gene: TRBJ2-1
clone size: .
D gene: .
CDR3 protein: CASSSQPSHGNEQFF
CDR3 DNA: TGTGCCAGCAGCTCCCAGCCTAGCCATGGCAATGAGCAGTTCTTC

V gene: TRBV6-2/TRBV6-3
J gene: TRBJ2-5
clone size: .
D gene: TRBD2
CDR3 protein: CASSYPGLAGTGETQYF
CDR3 DNA: TGTGCCAGCAGTTACCCGGGACTAGCGGGAACGGGAGAGACCCAGTACTTC

V gene: TRBV4-2
J gene: TRBJ2-3
clone size: few
D gene: .
CDR3 protein: CASSQDGLAEADTQYF
CDR3 DNA: TGTGCCAGCAGCCAAGATGGGTTAGCGGAGGCAGATACGCAGTATTTT